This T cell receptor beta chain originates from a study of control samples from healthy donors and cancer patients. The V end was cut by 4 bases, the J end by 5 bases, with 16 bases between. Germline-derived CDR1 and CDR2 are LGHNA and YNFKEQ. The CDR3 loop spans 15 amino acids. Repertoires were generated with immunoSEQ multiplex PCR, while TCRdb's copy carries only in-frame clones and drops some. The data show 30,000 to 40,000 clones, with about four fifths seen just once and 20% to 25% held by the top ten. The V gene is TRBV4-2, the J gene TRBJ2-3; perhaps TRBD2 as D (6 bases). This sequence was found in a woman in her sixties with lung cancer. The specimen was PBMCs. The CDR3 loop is CASSPSSGRGDTQYF. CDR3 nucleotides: TGTGCCAGCAGCCCTTCATCAGGGCGGGGAGATACGCAGTATTTT.